Sequencing of this T cell receptor beta chain was carried out in a study of Ad26.COV2.S vaccination and SARS-CoV-2 variants. As for the study in general: The vaccine Ad26.COV2.S was put into the muscle once, or twice with 56 days between. Overall study findings and caveats: Breadth and depth estimates from TCRs may understate total T cell responses.

Treatment noted: roughly 19 received Ad26.COV2.S at low or high dose, single or two shots; several received placebo; per-sample allocation not given. Following the first vaccine or placebo injection, samples were taken on day 63. Spike of the Wuhan-strain SARS-CoV-2 was expressed by an Ad26 vector, which formed the vaccine. This table comes from immunoSEQ multiplex PCR, and its TCRdb copy is limited to in-frame clones, with some not included. The repertoire holds some 250,000 clones, with roughly 90% as singletons. As for this clone: Its target is not known.

The germline V and J ends were trimmed by 0 bases and 2 bases, with 13 bases remaining between them. CDR1 is SGHNT and CDR2 is YYREEE in the germline V gene (reference sequence). This CDR3 is built from 16 residues. The sequencing used peripheral blood, collected in a trial of Ad26.COV2.S vaccine versus placebo. The V and J genes are TRBV5-4 and TRBJ2-3; a possible D gene is TRBD1 (6 bases). The source is a person aged 18-60 years who received the Ad26.COV2.S COVID-19 vaccine or a placebo. CDR3 protein: CASSLAGAGVTDTQYF. CDR3 nucleotide sequence: TGTGCCAGCAGCTTGGCCGGGGCAGGGGTCACAGATACGCAGTATTTT.